The T cell receptor (beta chain) described here comes from a study of CD8+ T cells in alopecia areata. Study background: Those patients who were treated received oral tofacitinib, which was given at 5 to 10 mg twice daily for moderate-to-severe alopecia areata. Treatment ran 6 to 18 months, with 6 months of follow-up afterward. Study conclusions and caveats: Shared TCR sequences were less clear between patients than in mice, possibly partly from HLA diversity.

Treatment noted: oral pan-JAK inhibitor, 5-10 mg twice daily. As part of sample collection, lesional scalp punch biopsies and peripheral blood were taken from alopecia areata patients. Germline V lookup: CDR1 GTSNPN, CDR2 SVGIG (reference sequence). The CDR3 has 15 residues. The trim removed 3 bases at V and 7 bases at J, leaving 11 bases unmatched. cDNA reverse transcribed from extracted RNA served as the sequencing template. Generated by immunoSEQ multiplex PCR, the TCRdb table keeps only in-frame clones and is missing some. The sample has 95,000 to 150,000 clones; approximately 60% are singletons. In regard to this clone: Antigen unknown.

The TCR was taken from a human donor with alopecia areata. The sequenced sample was CD4+ T cells sorted from blood, obtained at week 4, from a patient treated with tofacitinib. The chain uses TRBV30 and TRBJ1-4; 7 bases are a match to TRBD1. The DNA for the CDR3 is TGTGCCTGGAGCGCGCGGACAGGACACTCTGAAAAACTGTTTTTT. Translation: CAWSARTGHSEKLFF.